The T cell receptor (beta chain) under discussion was sequenced for a study of cytomegalovirus exposure and HLA in healthy donors. Healthy donors of bone marrow made up the group. On this clone: Its antigen is unknown.

The study's findings and limits: Most likely, a cluster of highly shared sequence variants arose as a sequencing artifact. A later analysis linked a missense variant in DCLRE1C to the trimming of TCR beta V and J genes.

In the PCR, 60 Vbeta and 13 Jbeta primers were used. Original methodology: In a later analysis, the count reached some 75 million unique TCR beta chains, with 10 million to 14 million shared. Sequencing used immunoSEQ multiplex PCR; TCRdb keeps in-frame clones, though not all of them. Clone size and the V and J calls come from that table; the DNA yielded D and trimming. The sample data list roughly 120,000 clones. This sequence was found in a man aged 25 to 40 in good health and CMV-seronegative. Sample: PBMCs.

The CDR3 loop reads CASSLNGRTSYGYTF. The CDR3 region has the DNA TGTGCCAGCAGCTTGAACGGTCGAACGAGTTATGGCTACACCTTC. The chain links TRBV5-4 to TRBJ1-2; D is ambiguous. The V gene's germline CDR1 is SGHNT and CDR2 YYREEE (reference sequence). Between the trimmed V and J ends, which lost 1 base and 5 bases, there was a span of 15 bases. The CDR3 is 15 residues long.